These 20 T cell receptor beta chains originate from one sample sequenced in a study of shared clonotypes between healthy human individuals. Only in-frame clones appear in the TCRdb table, and some are missing; sequencing was by immunoSEQ multiplex PCR. The table records 500,000 to 700,000 clones, roughly 96% of them present only once. Cells designated naive CD8 were CD45RO-negative and were positively selected for CCR7, with terminally differentiated effector memory CD45RA+ cells excluded. Sequencing was performed on naive CD8+ T cells sorted from blood. These receptors were taken from a woman aged 30 to 39 in good health.

J is TRBJ1-1 and V is TRBV7-9, with a tentative D call TRBD1 (5 bases). Per the germline V gene, CDR1 is SEHNR and CDR2 is FQNEAQ (reference sequence). The CDR3 consists of 11 residues. V lost 11 bases and J 3 bases, leaving 10 bases between the germline ends. The CDR3: CAGGGDTEAFF. CDR3 in DNA: TGTGCCGGCGGGGGGGACACTGAAGCTTTCTTT.

V and J are TRBV27 and TRBJ2-7, with 10 bases matching TRBD2. Germline V gives CDR1 MNHEY, CDR2 SMNVEV (reference sequence). Germline trimming cut 6 bases from V and 0 bases from J; bases unmatched to any gene: 5. This CDR3 spans 15 amino acids. CDR3 amino acids: CASRGAGGSSYEQYF. CDR3 nucleotide sequence: TGTGCCAGCAGGGGAGCGGGAGGGTCCTCCTACGAGCAGTACTTC.

The chain links TRBV28 to TRBJ1-1; 9 bases line up with TRBD1. The J segment lost 5 bases and the V segment lost 5 bases, leaving 12 bases of the junction unmatched. The CDR3 loop spans 16 amino acids. Germline V gives CDR1 MDHEN, CDR2 SYDVKM. The CDR3 nucleotides read TGTGCCAGCAGTCCCCGGGACAGGGTAGTCGGAACTGAAGCTTTCTTT. It encodes CASSPRDRVVGTEAFF.

V usage is TRBV28 and J usage is TRBJ2-5; D remains ambiguous. The DNA end is a closer match to TRBJ2-7, so the J assignment may be wrong. This CDR3 contains 13 residues. Germline values: CDR1 MDHEN, CDR2 SYDVKM. CDR3 protein: CASNSATSYEQYF. The CDR3 nucleotides are TGTGCCAGCAACAGCGCCACGTCCTACGAGCAGTACTTC.

V gene TRBV7-9 combines with J gene TRBJ2-5; D is possibly TRBD2 (6 bases). The DNA end favors TRBJ2-7, so the J call may be wrong. Germline lookup yields CDR1 SEHNR and CDR2 FQNEAQ (reference sequence). CDR3 size: 13 residues. DNA for the CDR3: TGTGCCAGCAGCAGGACTACGTCCTACGAGCAGTACTTC. This encodes CASSRTTSYEQYF.

CDR3 nucleotides: TGTGCCAGCAGCGTGACAGGGTCGGGGGAGCAGTACTTC. Residues: CASSVTGSGEQYF. The V call is TRBV9, the J call TRBJ2-7, with 7 bases that match TRBD1. Germline CDR1 reads SGDLS; CDR2 reads YYNGEE. The CDR3 spans 13 residues. V lost 2 bases and J lost 7; bases outside the gene matches: 6.

This chain links TRBV2 with TRBJ2-5, with 7 bases aligning to TRBD1. The J call is in doubt because the DNA end fits TRBJ2-7 better. The V gene's germline CDR1 is SNHLY and CDR2 FYNNEI. The CDR3 consists of 13 residues. Here the CDR3 reads CASSAPQGNEQYF. The CDR3 DNA reads as TGTGCCAGCAGCGCCCCACAGGGGAACGAGCAGTACTTC.

This chain connects TRBV2 to TRBJ1-1; no clear D gene. The CDR3 length is 16 residues. V shed 3 bases and J shed 0 bases, with 14 bases lying between them. The V gene's germline CDR1 is SNHLY and CDR2 FYNNEI. Here the CDR3 DNA reads TGTGCCAGCAGTGACCGCCCCGGGTCAGTGAACACTGAAGCTTTCTTT. Translated: CASSDRPGSVNTEAFF.

The gene calls are TRBV2 and TRBJ2-7; D assignment may be TRBD1 or TRBD2 (5 bases each). V gave up 5 bases and J gave up 5 bases, with 13 bases separating them. Germline assignment: CDR1 SNHLY and CDR2 FYNNEI. The CDR3 consists of 13 residues. CDR3 nucleotide sequence: TGTGCCAGCAGTCCCCAGCTGGGGGACGAGCAGTACTTC. It is translated as CASSPQLGDEQYF.

The gene calls are TRBV10-2 and TRBJ2-7; no clear D gene. CDR3 size: 15 residues. Germline V CDR1 and CDR2: WSHSY, SAAADI. V lost 4 bases to trimming and J lost 1 base, with 14 bases between them. CDR3: CASSVGYGRSYEQYF. The CDR3 coding sequence is TGCGCCAGCAGTGTTGGTTACGGCAGGTCCTACGAGCAGTACTTC.

This chain joins TRBV4-1 and TRBJ2-7, with D uncertain. Trimming left V 5 bases short and J 7 bases short, with 18 bases between. Germline-derived CDR1 and CDR2 are MGHRA and YSYEKL. The CDR3 runs 14 residues. The CDR3: CASSTRSQAEEQYF. CDR3 in DNA: TGCGCCAGCAGCACCCGGTCGCAGGCCGAGGAGCAGTACTTC.

The chain employs TRBV6-1 and TRBJ2-7, with 10 positions matching TRBD1. The CDR3 spans 15 residues. J gave up 3 bases and V 7 bases, and 9 bases lay outside the gene matches. Germline assignment: CDR1 MNHNS and CDR2 SASEGT. CDR3 in DNA: TGTGCCAGCAAAGACGTGGGGACAGGGGTCTACGAGCAGTACTTC. Protein sequence: CASKDVGTGVYEQYF.

The CDR3 coding sequence is TGTGCCAGTACTCTAGCGGGAGAGGGAACTAGTGAGCAGTTCTTC. Translating gives CASTLAGEGTSEQFF. J is TRBJ2-1 and V is TRBV19, with 10 positions matching TRBD2. Trimming at V came to 7 bases and at J to 9 bases, leaving 12 bases not matched to a gene. The CDR3 runs to 15 residues. Germline V gene data show CDR1 as LNHDA and CDR2 as SQIVND (reference sequence). The entire variable domain, with the rest obtained from reference TRBV19 and TRBJ2-1, is as follows: DGGITQSPKYLFRKEGQNVTLSCEQNLNHDAMYWYRQDPGQGLRLIYYSQIVNDFQKGDIAEGYSVSREKKESFPLTVTSAQKNPTAFYLCASTLAGEGTSEQFFGPGTRLTVL.

The chain is built from TRBV27 and TRBJ2-7, with unresolved D. The length of the CDR3 is 13 residues. Germline values: CDR1 MNHEY, CDR2 SMNVEV (reference sequence). Deletions cut 3 bases from V and 4 bases from J, with 10 bases between. The DNA of the CDR3 is TGTGCCAGCAGTTTTTCCCCCAATTACGAGCAGTACTTC. Translating gives CASSFSPNYEQYF.

The chain uses TRBV4-1 and TRBJ2-3, with a possible D match to TRBD2 (5 bases). CDR1 is MGHRA and CDR2 is YSYEKL in the germline V gene. The CDR3 spans 16 residues. V was pared by 6 bases and J by 3 bases, with 19 bases between. The chain's CDR3 is CASRPGGHTRTDTQYF. In DNA form, the CDR3 reads TGCGCCAGCAGACCAGGAGGCCACACTCGAACAGATACGCAGTATTTT.

The genes are TRBV27 and TRBJ2-3; D gene uncertain. From germline, CDR1 is MNHEY and CDR2 SMNVEV (reference sequence). The V gene lost 5 bases and the J gene lost 0 bases, with 12 bases spanning the gap. The CDR3 has 15 amino acids. This CDR3 reads CASSQFASSTDTQYF. In DNA form, the CDR3 reads TGTGCCAGCAGTCAATTCGCCTCAAGCACAGATACGCAGTATTTT.

The chain couples TRBV27 to TRBJ2-1; perhaps TRBD2 as D (6 bases). V was clipped by 7 bases and J by 5 bases, with 15 bases between them. Germline V CDR1 and CDR2: MNHEY, SMNVEV (reference sequence). The CDR3 runs 14 residues. The CDR3 loop is CASNRREDDNEQFF. The CDR3 bases are TGTGCCAGCAACCGCAGGGAGGATGACAATGAGCAGTTCTTC.

The chain couples TRBV6-1 to TRBJ1-1; D is ambiguous. The ends were cut back, 4 bases at V and 0 bases at J, with 21 bases in the middle. Germline V gene lookup returns CDR1 MNHNS and CDR2 SASEGT. This CDR3 has 18 amino acids. For the CDR3, the DNA is TGTGCCAGCAGTGCCCCCCCGATCGTCGGGGATATGAACACTGAAGCTTTCTTT. The encoded protein is CASSAPPIVGDMNTEAFF.

With regard to this clone: Other DNA sequences in this sample translate to the same CDR3. The chain is built from TRBV4-1 and TRBJ2-7, with D hard to call. Trimming shortened V by 1 base and J by 3 bases, and 7 bases separated the two germline ends. CDR1 MGHRA and CDR2 YSYEKL come from the germline V gene. The CDR3 covers 13 residues. CDR3 DNA: TGCGCCAGCAGCCAAGTAGGCAACTACGAGCAGTACTTC. Amino acid sequence: CASSQVGNYEQYF.

As concerns this clone: Other DNA variants within this sample encode the same CDR3. The V gene is TRBV27, the J gene TRBJ2-2; the D gene is possibly TRBD1 (6 bases). Germline assignment: CDR1 MNHEY and CDR2 SMNVEV (reference sequence). The V end was cut by 5 bases, the J end by 1 base, with 8 bases between. There are 14 residues in the CDR3. The CDR3: CASSPGQNTGELFF. The CDR3 nucleotides are TGTGCCAGCAGTCCGGGACAGAACACCGGGGAGCTGTTTTTT.